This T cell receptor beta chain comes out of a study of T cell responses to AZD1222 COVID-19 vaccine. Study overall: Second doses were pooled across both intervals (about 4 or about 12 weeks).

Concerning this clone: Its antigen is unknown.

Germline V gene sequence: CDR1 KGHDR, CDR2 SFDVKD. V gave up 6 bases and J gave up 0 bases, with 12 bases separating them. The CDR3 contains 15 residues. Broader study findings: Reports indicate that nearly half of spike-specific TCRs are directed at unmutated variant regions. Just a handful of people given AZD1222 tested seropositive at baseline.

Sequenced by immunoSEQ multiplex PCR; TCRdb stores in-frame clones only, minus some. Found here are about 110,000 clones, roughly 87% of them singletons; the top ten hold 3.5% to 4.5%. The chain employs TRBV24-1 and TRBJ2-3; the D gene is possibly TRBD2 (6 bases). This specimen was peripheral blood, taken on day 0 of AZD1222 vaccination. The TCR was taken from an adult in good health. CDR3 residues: CATSFGAGSTDTQYF. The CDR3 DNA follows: TGTGCCACCAGTTTCGGGGCGGGGAGCACAGATACGCAGTATTTT.